This paragraph covers one TCR beta chain sequence. Its antigen remains undetermined. Per-base quality was not reported, and no clone a single base away is much larger than it. TCR CDR3 regions were amplified from genomic DNA by multiplex PCR using the deep immunoSEQ assay. For each cell subset, the extracted genomic DNA was distributed evenly across all wells of several immunoSEQ 96-well plates, and each plate served as one replicate. For sorted subsets, 150 to 200 ng genomic DNA, equal to about 30,000 T cell genomes, was loaded into each replicate PCR. The purified libraries were quantified using a Qubit 3.0 fluorometer, sized with a Bioanalyzer 2100, and then quantified again using the KAPA Library Quantification kit. Every immunoSEQ 96-well plate was sequenced on a separate single-read 150-cycle Illumina NextSeq 550 flow cell. As for how the authors treated the data: Because the immunoSEQ output included only junctional sequences and no quality scores, the filtering could not be the same as the filtering used for full-length reads. Sequences were annotated with PyIR, a Python wrapper for IgBLAST v1.9, using IMGT germline references to assign V/J genes and CDR3. Reads with weak V/J assignments (E-value above 1e-6), missing CDR3, stop codons, out-of-frame junctions, or ambiguous translated residues were removed. V3J clonotypes were defined as sequences sharing the same inferred V gene, J gene, and CDR3 amino acid sequence. Percentage overlap between repertoires was computed as shared unique clonotypes divided by the size of the smaller repertoire. Repertoire richness was assessed with RTK rarefaction, the Chao1 estimator, and Recon v2.1 estimates of unobserved clonotypes. Generation probabilities for all TCRbeta clonotypes obtained by the gDNA method from a handful of donors were computed using OLGA. The clones in this table, taken by TCRdb from immuneACCESS, are in-frame only. Not every clone is retained; where verified, under half of the shortfall comes from an unresolved V gene, and the cause of the rest is unknown. The DNA gave D and trimming, while V, J and clone size come from that table. The sample yields about 1 million clones; about 76% were counted once. Of the sample, approximately 1.5% is held by the ten largest clones.

The data were obtained in a study of shared clonotypes between healthy human individuals (dated by TCRdb to 2020 to 2021). Regarding the research as a whole: The cohort included a few men and a couple of women between 18 and 49 years of age. For each donor, three plates each were used for CD4 naive and CD4 memory, two plates were used for CD8 naive, and one plate was used for CD8 memory. The study deeply sequenced blood TCR repertoires of several healthy adults to estimate repertoire size and the extent of clonotype sharing between individuals. Libraries were prepared and TCR repertoires were sequenced by different laboratories using diverse techniques, in order to increase sequencing depth and limit assay-specific biases. Leukapheresis yielded between about 0.9 and 8.9 billion PBMCs per donor.

Study-wide findings and limitations: Across several donors, around 5% of naive CD4, around 3.3% of naive CD8, about 2.3% of memory CD4, and under 0.45% of memory CD8 clonotypes were shared. The small number of donors limited the genetic and exposure-history diversity represented. Sampling was restricted to blood, and TCR repertoires in tissue are likely to differ from TCR repertoires in blood. Rarefaction of sorted-subset datasets indicated incomplete sequencing despite the large sequencing depth. Pairwise subsampling led to the expectation that sequencing depth would affect the degree of clonotype sharing among donors. Higher generation probabilities were observed for clonotypes shared by all four sorted-subset donors than for non-shared clonotypes. Larger estimated clonotype richness was generally found for naive subsets than for memory subsets.

The donors were healthy, HIV-negative adults with no recently reported acute infections or vaccinations. Every donor was a Caucasian adult residing in Nashville, Tennessee, USA. CD4+ T cells were enriched by magnetic negative selection, after which naive cells were positively selected on CD45RA and the negative fraction was taken as the memory subset. After blood collection by leukapheresis, PBMCs were isolated using Ficoll-Histopaque density gradient centrifugation and then cryopreserved in the vapor phase of liquid nitrogen. Purity and quantity of every magnetically sorted T cell population were checked by analytical flow cytometry. From each sorted fraction, genomic DNA was isolated and quantified by UV absorbance on a Nanodrop 2000c. CDR1 and CDR2 were assigned from the germline V gene as MDHEN and SYDVKM. For this chain, trimming is 6 bases at the V end and 2 bases at the J end, and the number of junction bases without a gene match is 6. Measured from the cysteine to the phenylalanine, the CDR3 is 16 residues long. The sequence is cut down to CDR3 DNA, 48 bases in frame from base 1.

The sample taken for sequencing was memory CD4+ T cells sorted from blood. The cell subset or site tag for this specimen amounts to: CD45RA-negative fraction. This TCR derives from a man between 18 and 29 years old in good health. This chain joins TRBV28 to TRBJ2-5, with 13 middle bases fitting TRBD2. The DNA sequence is TGTGCCAGCAGCTCCGGACTAGCGGGAGTGCAAGAGACCCAGTACTTC. This sequence encodes CASSSGLAGVQETQYF.